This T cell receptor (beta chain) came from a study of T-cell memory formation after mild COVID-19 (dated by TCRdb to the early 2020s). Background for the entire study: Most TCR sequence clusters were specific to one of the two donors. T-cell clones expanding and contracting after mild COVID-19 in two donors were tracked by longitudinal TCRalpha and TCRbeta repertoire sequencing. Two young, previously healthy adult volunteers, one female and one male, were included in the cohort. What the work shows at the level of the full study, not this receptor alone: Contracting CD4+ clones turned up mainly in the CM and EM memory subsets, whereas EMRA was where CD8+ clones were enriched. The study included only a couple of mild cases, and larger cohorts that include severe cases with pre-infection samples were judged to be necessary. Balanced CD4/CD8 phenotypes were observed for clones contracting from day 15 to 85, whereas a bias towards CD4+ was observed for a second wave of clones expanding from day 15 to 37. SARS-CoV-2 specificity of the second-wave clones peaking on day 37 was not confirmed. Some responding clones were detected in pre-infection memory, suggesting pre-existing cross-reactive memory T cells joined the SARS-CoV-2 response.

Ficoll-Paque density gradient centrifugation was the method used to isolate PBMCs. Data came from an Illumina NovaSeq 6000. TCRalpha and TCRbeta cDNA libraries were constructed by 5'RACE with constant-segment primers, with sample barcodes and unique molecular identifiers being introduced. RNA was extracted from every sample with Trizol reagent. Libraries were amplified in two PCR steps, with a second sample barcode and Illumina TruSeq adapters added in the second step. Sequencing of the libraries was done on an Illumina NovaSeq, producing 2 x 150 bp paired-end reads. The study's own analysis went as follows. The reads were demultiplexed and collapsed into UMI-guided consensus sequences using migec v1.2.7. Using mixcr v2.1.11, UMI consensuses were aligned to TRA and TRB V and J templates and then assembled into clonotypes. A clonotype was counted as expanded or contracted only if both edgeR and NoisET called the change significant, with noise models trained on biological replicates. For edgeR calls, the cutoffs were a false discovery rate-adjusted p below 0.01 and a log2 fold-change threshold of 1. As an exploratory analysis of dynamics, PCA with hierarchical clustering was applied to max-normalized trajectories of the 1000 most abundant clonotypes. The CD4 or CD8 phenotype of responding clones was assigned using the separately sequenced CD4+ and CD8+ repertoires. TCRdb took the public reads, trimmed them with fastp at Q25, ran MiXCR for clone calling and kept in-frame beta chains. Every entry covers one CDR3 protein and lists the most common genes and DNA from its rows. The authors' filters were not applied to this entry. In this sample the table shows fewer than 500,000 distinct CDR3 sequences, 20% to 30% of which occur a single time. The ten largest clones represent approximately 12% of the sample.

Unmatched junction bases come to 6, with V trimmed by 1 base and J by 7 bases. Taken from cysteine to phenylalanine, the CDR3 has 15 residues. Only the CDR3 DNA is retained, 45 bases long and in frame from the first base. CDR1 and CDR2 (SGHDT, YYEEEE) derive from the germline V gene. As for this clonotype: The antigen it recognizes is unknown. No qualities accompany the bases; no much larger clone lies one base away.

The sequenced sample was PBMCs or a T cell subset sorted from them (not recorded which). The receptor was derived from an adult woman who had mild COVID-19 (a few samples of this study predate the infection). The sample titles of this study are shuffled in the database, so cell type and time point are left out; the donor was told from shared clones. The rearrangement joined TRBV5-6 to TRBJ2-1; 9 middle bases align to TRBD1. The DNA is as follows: TGTGCCAGCAGCTTGTACGGGACAGGGAGTAATGAGCAGTTCTTC. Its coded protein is CASSLYGTGSNEQFF.